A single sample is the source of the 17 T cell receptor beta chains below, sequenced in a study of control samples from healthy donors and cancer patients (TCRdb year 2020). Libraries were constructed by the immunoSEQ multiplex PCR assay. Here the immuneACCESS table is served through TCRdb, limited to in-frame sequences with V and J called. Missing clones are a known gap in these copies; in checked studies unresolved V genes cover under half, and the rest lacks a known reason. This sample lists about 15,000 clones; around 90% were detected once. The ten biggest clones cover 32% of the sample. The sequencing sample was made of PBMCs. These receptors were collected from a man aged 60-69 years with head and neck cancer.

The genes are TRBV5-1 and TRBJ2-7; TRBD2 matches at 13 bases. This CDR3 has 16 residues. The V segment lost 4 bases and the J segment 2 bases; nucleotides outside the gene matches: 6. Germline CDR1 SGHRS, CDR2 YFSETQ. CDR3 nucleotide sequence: TGCGCCAGCAGCCCCCGGACTAGCGGGAGACCCTACGAGCAGTACTTC. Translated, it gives CASSPRTSGRPYEQYF.

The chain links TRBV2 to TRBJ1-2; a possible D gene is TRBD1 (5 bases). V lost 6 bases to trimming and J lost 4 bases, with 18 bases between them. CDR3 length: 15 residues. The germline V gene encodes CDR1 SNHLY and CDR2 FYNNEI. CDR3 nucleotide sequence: TGTGCCAGCAGCAGAAGCCGGGACGCAGTCTATGGCTACACCTTC. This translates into CASSRSRDAVYGYTF. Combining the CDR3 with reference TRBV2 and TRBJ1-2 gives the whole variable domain EPEVTQTPSHQVTQMGQEVILRCVPISNHLYFYWYRQILGQKVEFLVSFYNNEISEKSEIFDDQFSVERPDGSNFTLKIRSTKLEDSAMYFCASSRSRDAVYGYTFGSGTRLTVV.

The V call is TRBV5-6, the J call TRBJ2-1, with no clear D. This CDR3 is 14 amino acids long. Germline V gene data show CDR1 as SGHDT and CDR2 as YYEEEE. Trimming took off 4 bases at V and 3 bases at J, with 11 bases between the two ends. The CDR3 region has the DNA TGTGCCAGCAGCCCGGCGATAAACTACAATGAGCAGTTCTTC. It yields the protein CASSPAINYNEQFF.

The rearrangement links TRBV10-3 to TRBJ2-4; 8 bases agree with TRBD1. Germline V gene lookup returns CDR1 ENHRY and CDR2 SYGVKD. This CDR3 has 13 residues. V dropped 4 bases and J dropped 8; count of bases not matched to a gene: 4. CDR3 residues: CAISGDRRDIQYF. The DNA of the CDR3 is TGTGCCATCAGTGGGGACAGGAGGGACATTCAGTACTTC.

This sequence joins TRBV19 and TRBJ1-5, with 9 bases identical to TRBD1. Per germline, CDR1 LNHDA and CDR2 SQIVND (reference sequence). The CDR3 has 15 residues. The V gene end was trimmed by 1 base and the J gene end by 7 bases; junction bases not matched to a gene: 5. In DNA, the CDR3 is TGTGCCAGTAGTATAGTTACAGGGGGCGGACAGCCCCAGCATTTT. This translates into CASSIVTGGGQPQHF.

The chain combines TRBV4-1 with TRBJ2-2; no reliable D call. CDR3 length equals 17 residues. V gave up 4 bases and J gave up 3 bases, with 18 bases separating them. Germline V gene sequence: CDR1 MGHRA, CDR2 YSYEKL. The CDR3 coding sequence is TGCGCCAGCAGCCGAACACTGGGTTGGGGTGACACCGGGGAGCTGTTTTTT. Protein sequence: CASSRTLGWGDTGELFF.

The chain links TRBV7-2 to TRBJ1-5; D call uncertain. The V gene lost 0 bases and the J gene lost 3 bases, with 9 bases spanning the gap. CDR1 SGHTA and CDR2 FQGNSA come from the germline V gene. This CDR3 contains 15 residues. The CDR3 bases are TGTGCCAGCAGCTTAGCGCGGCAGAACAATCAGCCCCAGCATTTT. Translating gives CASSLARQNNQPQHF. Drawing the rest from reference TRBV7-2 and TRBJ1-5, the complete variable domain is GAGVSQSPSNKVTEKGKDVELRCDPISGHTALYWYRQSLGQGLEFLIYFQGNSAPDKSGLPSDRFSAERTGGSVSTLTIQRTQQEDSAVYLCASSLARQNNQPQHFGDGTRLSIL.

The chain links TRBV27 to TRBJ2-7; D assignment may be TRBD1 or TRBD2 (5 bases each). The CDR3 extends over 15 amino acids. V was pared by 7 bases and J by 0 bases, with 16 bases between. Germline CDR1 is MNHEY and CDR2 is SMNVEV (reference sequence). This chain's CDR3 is CASTPSGTHSYEQYF. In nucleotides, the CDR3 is TGTGCCAGCACCCCATCGGGGACCCACTCCTACGAGCAGTACTTC.

The CDR3 loop is CASSQGTSSTQYF. CDR3 sequence (DNA): TGTGCCAGCAGCCAAGGGACGTCCTCGACCCAGTACTTC. This chain joins TRBV3-1 (or the pseudogene TRBV3-2) and TRBJ2-5; D unresolved. The CDR3 consists of 13 residues. Germline CDR1 LGHDT, CDR2 YNNKEL (reference sequence). The ends were cut back, 1 base at V and 7 bases at J, with 10 bases in the middle.

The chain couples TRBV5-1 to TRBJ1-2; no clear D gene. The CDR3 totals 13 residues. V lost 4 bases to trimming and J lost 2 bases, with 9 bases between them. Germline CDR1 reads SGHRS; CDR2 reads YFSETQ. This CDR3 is CASSDGSNYGYTF. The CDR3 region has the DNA TGCGCCAGCAGCGACGGGAGCAACTATGGCTACACCTTC.

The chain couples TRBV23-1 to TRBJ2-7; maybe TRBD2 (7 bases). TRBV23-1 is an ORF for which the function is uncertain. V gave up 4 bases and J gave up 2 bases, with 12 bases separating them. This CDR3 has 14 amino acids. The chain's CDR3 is CASSPRRGPYEQYF. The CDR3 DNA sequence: TGCGCCAGCAGTCCGCGGCGGGGGCCCTACGAGCAGTACTTC.

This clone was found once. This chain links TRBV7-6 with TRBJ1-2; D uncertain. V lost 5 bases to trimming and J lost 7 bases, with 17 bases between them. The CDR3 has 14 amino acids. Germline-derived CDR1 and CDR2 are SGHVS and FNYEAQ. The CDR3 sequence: CASSPGEGYRGYTF. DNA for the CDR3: TGTGCCAGCAGCCCGGGAGAGGGCTACCGTGGCTACACCTTC. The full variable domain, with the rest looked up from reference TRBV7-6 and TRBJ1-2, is GAGVSQSPRYKVTKRGQDVALRCDPISGHVSLYWYRQALGQGPEFLTYFNYEAQQDKSGLPNDRFSAERPEGSISTLTIQRTEQRDSAMYRCASSPGEGYRGYTFGSGTRLTVV.

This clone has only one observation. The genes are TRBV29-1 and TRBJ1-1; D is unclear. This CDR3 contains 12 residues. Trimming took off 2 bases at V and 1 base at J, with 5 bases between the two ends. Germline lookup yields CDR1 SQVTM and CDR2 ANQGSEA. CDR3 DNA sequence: TGCAGCGTTGAACGACAGAACACTGAAGCTTTCTTT. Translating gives CSVERQNTEAFF.

The DNA for the CDR3 is TGTGCCAGCAGCCCAGGACGGTCCGATATGCCCCACTTT. This translates into CASSPGRSDMPHF. This chain uses TRBV7-9 with TRBJ1-6; D ambiguous. CDR1 SEHNR and CDR2 FQNEAQ come from the germline V gene (reference sequence). Trimming cost V 5 bases and J 18 bases, with 20 bases left between them. This CDR3 is built from 13 residues.

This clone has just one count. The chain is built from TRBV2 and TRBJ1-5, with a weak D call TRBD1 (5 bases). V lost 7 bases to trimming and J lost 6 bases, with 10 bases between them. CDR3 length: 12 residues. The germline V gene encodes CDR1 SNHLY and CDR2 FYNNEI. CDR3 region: CASTQGSQPQHF. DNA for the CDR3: TGTGCCAGCACTCAGGGTTCTCAGCCCCAGCATTTT.

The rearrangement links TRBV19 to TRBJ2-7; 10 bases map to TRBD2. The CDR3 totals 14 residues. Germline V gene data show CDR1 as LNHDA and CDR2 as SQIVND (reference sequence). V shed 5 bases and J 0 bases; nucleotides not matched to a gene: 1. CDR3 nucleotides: TGTGCCAGTAGTCTAGCGGGGGTCTCCTACGAGCAGTACTTC. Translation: CASSLAGVSYEQYF.

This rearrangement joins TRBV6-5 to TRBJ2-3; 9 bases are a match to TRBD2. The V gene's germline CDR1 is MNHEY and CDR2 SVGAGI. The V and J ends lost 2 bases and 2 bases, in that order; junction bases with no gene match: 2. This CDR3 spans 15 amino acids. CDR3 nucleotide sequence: TGTGCCAGCAGTTACGGACTAGCGCCCACAGATACGCAGTATTTT. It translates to CASSYGLAPTDTQYF.